These T cell receptor beta chains were read from a single sample in a study of T cell responses to AZD1222 COVID-19 vaccine. Profiled with immunoSEQ multiplex PCR; TCRdb holds only in-frame clones, not every one. The sample includes around 140,000 clones. What was sequenced was peripheral blood. The receptors originated from an adult in good health. CDR3s include the opening cysteine and the closing phenylalanine or tryptophan. Fields, in order: CDR3 length, V gene, J gene, D gene, CDR3 protein, CDR3 DNA. D genes are given only for firm matches.

14,TRBV28,TRBJ2-1,TRBD2,CASSGLAGDNEQFF,TGTGCCAGCAGTGGACTAGCGGGAGACAATGAGCAGTTCTTC
16,TRBV18,TRBJ1-2,TRBD1,CASSPGGEGQSYGYTF,TGTGCCAGCTCACCAGGCGGGGAGGGACAGTCCTATGGCTACACCTTC
12,TRBV7-2,TRBJ1-6,-,CASSQNNSPLHF,TGTGCCAGCAGCCAAAATAATTCACCCCTCCACTTT
14,TRBV19,TRBJ1-4,-,CASSKGDPTEKLFF,TGTGCCAGTAGTAAAGGGGACCCTACGGAAAAACTGTTTTTT
18,TRBV13,TRBJ1-1,-,CASSLGRRGGNMNTEAFF,TGTGCCAGCAGCCTCGGCCGCCGTGGGGGTAACATGAACACTGAAGCTTTCTTT
12,TRBV19,TRBJ2-2,-,CASNKVAGELFF,TGTGCCAGTAATAAAGTCGCCGGGGAGCTGTTTTTT
15,TRBV19,TRBJ2-5,TRBD2,CASRTQRGGQETQYF,TGTGCCAGTAGAACCCAGCGGGGAGGCCAAGAGACCCAGTACTTC
14,TRBV15,TRBJ2-3,TRBD2,CATSRGGFTDTQYF,TGTGCCACCAGCAGGGGGGGGTTCACAGATACGCAGTATTTT
17,TRBV4-2,TRBJ2-3,TRBD2,CASSQDGGRGGTDTQYF,TGTGCCAGCAGCCAAGATGGTGGGCGGGGGGGCACCGATACGCAGTATTTT
14,TRBV4-2,TRBJ1-5,-,CASSQAGVPQPQHF,TGTGCCAGCAGCCAAGCCGGGGTTCCTCAGCCCCAGCATTTT
14,TRBV29-1,TRBJ2-3,TRBD2,CSVEVSGVTDTQYF,TGCAGCGTTGAGGTTAGCGGGGTCACAGATACGCAGTATTTT
13,TRBV6-5,TRBJ1-5,-,CASKGGWEGPQHF,TGTGCCAGCAAAGGAGGTTGGGAGGGTCCCCAGCATTTT
14,TRBV7-2,TRBJ2-7,TRBD1,CASSSQGAYYEQYF,TGTGCCAGCAGTTCCCAGGGGGCATATTACGAGCAGTACTTC
17,TRBV3-1/TRBV3-2,TRBJ1-1,TRBD1,CASSQDVGTALNTEAFF,TGTGCCAGCAGCCAAGATGTCGGGACAGCCTTGAACACTGAAGCTTTCTTT
14,TRBV19,TRBJ1-2,-,CASSIGQGGYGYTF,TGTGCCAGTAGTATAGGGCAGGGCGGCTATGGCTACACCTTC
16,TRBV20-1,TRBJ2-3,TRBD2,CSASSPLAGHTDTQYF,TGCAGTGCTAGTTCCCCCCTAGCGGGGCACACAGATACGCAGTATTTT
20,TRBV18,TRBJ2-1,TRBD1,CASSPNSRDRESLAYNEQFF,TGTGCCAGCTCACCAAATTCCCGGGACAGGGAATCACTGGCCTACAATGAGCAGTTCTTC
12,TRBV28,TRBJ1-6,-,CASSLLLSPLHF,TGTGCCAGCAGTTTATTACTGTCACCCCTCCACTTT
14,TRBV7-2,TRBJ1-2,-,CASSLGQFNYGYTF,TGTGCCAGCAGCTTAGGACAGTTTAACTATGGCTACACCTTC
14,TRBV25-1,TRBJ1-2,TRBD1,CASSGQGAAYGYTF,TGTGCCAGCAGTGGACAGGGGGCTGCCTATGGCTACACCTTC
13,TRBV5-1,TRBJ2-1,-,CASSVDSYNEQFF,TGCGCCAGCAGCGTCGACAGCTACAATGAGCAGTTCTTC
14,TRBV11-3,TRBJ1-2,TRBD1,CASSLEGQEKGYTF,TGTGCCAGCAGCTTAGAGGGACAGGAGAAGGGCTACACCTTC
16,TRBV7-9,TRBJ1-4,TRBD1,CASSPPAAGGWEKLFF,TGTGCCAGCAGCCCCCCCGCGGCAGGGGGTTGGGAAAAACTGTTTTTT
14,TRBV9,TRBJ1-6,-,CASSVGQGQVPLHF,TGTGCCAGCAGCGTAGGGCAGGGTCAAGTGCCCCTCCACTTT
19,TRBV7-6,TRBJ1-4,-,CASSPTTIPGSSTNEKLFF,TGTGCCAGCAGCCCAACCACAATACCTGGGAGTTCAACTAATGAAAAACTGTTTTTT
14,TRBV2,TRBJ1-2,-,CASRPPGQIYGYTF,TGTGCCAGCAGACCCCCGGGACAAATCTATGGCTACACCTTC